This TCR beta chain stems from a study of T cells expressing NK-cell markers. TCRdb re-called the 5' RACE reads and gives one entry per CDR3 protein, without DNA. Its listing shows about 390,000 distinct CDR3 sequences. The CDR3 is 14 residues long. Germline values: CDR1 LGHDT, CDR2 YNNKEL (reference sequence). The TCR was taken from a woman between 45 and 65 years old in good health. The V and J genes are TRBV3-1 and TRBJ2-2; TCRdb's D call of TRBD1 is untestable without DNA. Specimen: blood T cells: a sorted CD56 or NKG2C T cell subset, CD4+ or CD8+ T cells, or bulk PBMC T cells (not recorded which). The CDR3 loop is CASSWDTSTGELFF.